Shown below are 2 T cell receptor beta chains from a single sample sequenced in a study of OX40 agonist ivuxolimab in advanced cancers. Assay used: immunoSEQ multiplex PCR; TCRdb lists only in-frame clones, some missing. The sample lists around 67,000 clones; roughly 87% were seen once. Material: CD4+ or CD8+ T cells sorted from blood, obtained in a trial of the OX40 agonist ivuxolimab. These receptors were collected from an adult with an advanced solid tumor such as melanoma, head and neck, liver or kidney cancer.

This rearrangement joins TRBV2 to TRBJ2-2; 8 nucleotides match TRBD2. This CDR3 contains 15 residues. Unmatched junction bases numbered 6, after V lost 6 bases and J lost 3 bases. Germline CDR1 SNHLY, CDR2 FYNNEI. The CDR3 here is CASRTGTRDTGELFF. The CDR3 DNA sequence: TGTGCCAGCAGGACCGGGACTAGGGACACCGGGGAGCTGTTTTTT.

This chain connects TRBV29-1 to TRBJ2-2; 10 positions match TRBD1. Per germline, CDR1 SQVTM and CDR2 ANQGSEA. The CDR3 contains 14 residues. V lost 6 bases to trimming and J lost 3 bases; unmatched junction nucleotides: 4. CDR3 DNA: TGCAGCGTGGGGGGGACAGGGGACACCGGGGAGCTGTTTTTT. This gives the protein CSVGGTGDTGELFF.